This TCR beta chain was identified in a study of CD4 and CD8 cells across lung adenocarcinoma regions. TCRdb re-analysed the PCR reads in MiXCR, keeping a single row per CDR3 protein. The top ten hold roughly 48% of the sample, which has nearly 9,500 distinct CDR3 sequences, 50% seen once. Localized lung adenocarcinoma, a non-small cell lung cancer, affected the donors. Sample share makes this clonotype medium-sized. Material: CD8+ T cells from the margin of a lung tumor. The source is a female donor with lung adenocarcinoma. The CD4 and CD8 labels of this study may be unreliable.

CDR3 in amino acids: CASSYLDGQGQETQYF. CDR3 in DNA: TGTGCCAGCAGCTACCTCGATGGACAGGGCCAAGAGACCCAGTACTTC. The rearrangement joins TRBV7-2 to TRBJ2-5; 8 bases map to TRBD1. There are 16 residues in the CDR3. V gave up 4 bases and J gave up 1 base; unmatched junction bases: 8. Germline CDR1 reads SGHTA; CDR2 reads FQGNSA.